Each of the 28 T cell receptor beta chains below was sequenced from the same sample in a study of T cell repertoires in cytomegalovirus infection. TCRdb processed the reads anew with MiXCR; each CDR3 protein has one entry. The table records about 120,000 distinct CDR3 sequences, 30% of them present only once. Antigens for these TCRs are unknown. Here the sequenced sample was CD8+ T cells from cultured PBMCs, taken from culture after CMV antigen stimulation. The receptors were sampled from a human donor in good health (CMV status not recorded). Some clones in this sample may be carry-over from other donors' samples.

The chain combines TRBV28 with TRBJ2-2; D unclear. Trimming left V 8 bases short and J 0 bases short, with 10 bases between. The CDR3 is 14 residues long. Germline CDR1 reads MDHEN; CDR2 reads SYDVKM. DNA of the CDR3: TGTGCCAGCCGGCGGACGACGAACACCGGGGAGCTGTTTTTT. This gives the protein CASRRTTNTGELFF.

This clonotype was counted a few times. The CDR3 here is CASSSSIKRYEQYF. CDR3 bases: TGTGCCAGTAGTAGCTCCATCAAACGCTACGAGCAGTACTTC. The V gene is TRBV19, the J gene TRBJ2-7, with unresolved D. The germline CDR1 and CDR2 sequences are LNHDA and SQIVND (reference sequence). V lost 4 bases to trimming and J lost 3 bases, with 13 bases between them. The CDR3 has 14 amino acids.

The table lists this clonotype with many counts. The chain has TRBV27 and TRBJ1-2, with a possible D match to TRBD1 (5 bases). The CDR3 is 12 amino acids. Trimming stripped 6 bases from V and 14 bases from J, with 19 bases between. Germline V gene lookup returns CDR1 MNHEY and CDR2 SMNVEV (reference sequence). The DNA of the CDR3 is TGTGCCAGCAGCATAGGTGGAGGGGCGTGGACCTTC. Translation: CASSIGGGAWTF.

The J gene is TRBJ1-2, the V gene TRBV10-3; 9 bases are shared with TRBD1. CDR1 is ENHRY and CDR2 is SYGVKD in the germline V gene. CDR3 size: 15 residues. V shed 7 bases, J shed 2 bases, and the junction held 8 bases outside the gene matches. The CDR3 is CAINTQGALNYGYTF. As DNA, the CDR3 is TGTGCCATCAATACACAGGGGGCCCTCAACTATGGCTACACCTTC.

The chain combines TRBV20-1 with TRBJ1-6; 8 bases fit TRBD1. Per germline, CDR1 DFQATT and CDR2 SNEGSKA (reference sequence). The V gene end was trimmed by 5 bases and the J gene end by 14 bases; junction bases not matched to a gene: 11. The CDR3 contains 13 residues. This CDR3 is CSAHQGALSTLHF. Written as DNA, the CDR3 is TGCAGTGCTCATCAGGGGGCCCTTTCGACCCTCCACTTT.

The chain carries TRBV4-3 and TRBJ2-1; D remains unclear. Trimming stripped 4 bases from V and 5 bases from J, with 3 bases between. Germline values: CDR1 LGHNA, CDR2 YSLEER. The CDR3 spans 11 residues. The CDR3: CASSLHNEQFF. CDR3 bases: TGCGCCAGCAGCCTTCACAATGAGCAGTTCTTC.

V and J are TRBV4-3 and TRBJ2-3, with TRBD1 matching over 9 bases. The CDR3 runs 16 residues. Germline lookup yields CDR1 LGHNA and CDR2 YSLEER. V trimming: 5 bases; J trimming: 4 bases; junction bases outside the gene matches: 10. The chain's CDR3 is CASSCAQGAIADTQYF. CDR3 sequence (DNA): TGCGCCAGCAGCTGCGCACAGGGGGCAATAGCAGATACGCAGTATTTT.

The chain carries TRBV6-8 and TRBJ2-7, with D hard to call. V gave up 2 bases and J gave up 3 bases, with 8 bases separating them. The V gene's germline CDR1 is MNHGY and CDR2 SAAAGT. This CDR3 comprises 13 residues. CDR3 residues: CASSYRTNYEQYF. The CDR3 coding sequence is TGTGCCAGCAGTTACCGGACCAACTACGAGCAGTACTTC.

This clonotype was counted once. The rearrangement uses TRBV6-8 and TRBJ2-1, with no clear D. The germline CDR1 and CDR2 sequences are MNHGY and SAAAGT. This CDR3 spans 13 amino acids. Trimming removed 11 bases at V and 10 bases at J, with 21 bases between. CDR3: CASTPGPVWEQFF. The DNA of the CDR3 is TGTGCCTCCACCCCAGGTCCCGTCTGGGAGCAGTTCTTC.

The chain uses TRBV7-6 and TRBJ2-1; 9 nucleotides align to TRBD1. The CDR3 contains 15 residues. Trimming at V came to 5 bases and at J to 6 bases, leaving 8 bases not matched to a gene. In germline, CDR1 is SGHVS, CDR2 FNYEAQ. Here the CDR3 DNA reads TGTGCCAGCAGCGACCCGGGACAGGGTTTCAATGAGCAGTTCTTC. Its protein is CASSDPGQGFNEQFF.

V and J are TRBV7-9 and TRBJ2-7, with D possibly being TRBD1 (6 bases). CDR1 is SEHNR, CDR2 FQNEAQ, per germline (reference sequence). The CDR3 sequence is 19 residues long. V was pared by 2 bases and J by 2 bases, with 25 bases between. CDR3 nucleotide sequence: TGTGCCAGCAGCTTACCCGACAGGCCCGGTTTAGAGCCCCCCTACGAGCAGTACTTC. Amino acid sequence: CASSLPDRPGLEPPYEQYF.

The V and J genes are TRBV4-1 and TRBJ2-1; TRBD2 aligns across 12 bases. CDR3 size: 16 residues. Germline V gene lookup returns CDR1 MGHRA and CDR2 YSYEKL. Unmatched junction bases numbered 0, after V lost 1 base and J lost 2 bases. CDR3 residues: CASSQGTSGTYNEQFF. Here the CDR3 DNA reads TGCGCCAGCAGCCAAGGGACTAGCGGGACCTACAATGAGCAGTTCTTC.

The chain is built from TRBV6-6 and TRBJ2-1, with D possibly TRBD1 on 6 matching bases. Germline loops: CDR1 MNHNY, CDR2 SVGAGI (reference sequence). V lost 8 bases to trimming and J lost 9 bases, with 23 bases between them. The CDR3 is 15 residues long. CDR3 protein: CASLLIGTPRGEQFF. Written as DNA, the CDR3 is TGTGCCAGCCTCCTGATAGGGACCCCCAGGGGTGAGCAGTTCTTC.

This clonotype was detected many times. V gene TRBV27 combines with J gene TRBJ2-1; D could derive from TRBD1 or TRBD2 (5 bases each). The CDR3 spans 14 residues. Germline assignment: CDR1 MNHEY and CDR2 SMNVEV (reference sequence). Trimming removed 5 bases at V and 2 bases at J, with 10 bases between. CDR3 bases: TGTGCCAGCAGTCCCCCGGGACCCTACAATGAGCAGTTCTTC. Its translation: CASSPPGPYNEQFF.

This clonotype has a handful of counts. V gene TRBV5-4 combines with J gene TRBJ1-1; no definite D call. Germline lookup yields CDR1 SGHNT and CDR2 YYREEE (reference sequence). The CDR3 totals 14 residues. V dropped 3 bases and J dropped 0 bases, with 9 bases sitting between them. In DNA form, the CDR3 reads TGTGCCAGCAGCTCGGCAGCCTTGAACACTGAAGCTTTCTTT. Translating it yields CASSSAALNTEAFF.

This clonotype came up many times. This chain connects TRBV6-1 to TRBJ2-3; 8 bases are shared with TRBD1. Trimming removed 5 bases from V and 3 bases from J; junction bases left unmatched: 10. The germline V gene has CDR1 MNHNS and CDR2 SASEGT. This CDR3 region has 16 residues. The CDR3 DNA reads as TGTGCCAGCAGTCTCGGACAGGGTCGAGCTACAGATACGCAGTATTTT. The encoded protein is CASSLGQGRATDTQYF.

The gene calls are TRBV12-3 or TRBV12-4 and TRBJ1-2, with D uncertain. The CDR3 has 13 amino acids. Between the trimmed V and J ends, which lost 3 bases and 4 bases, there was a span of 9 bases. CDR3 DNA: TGTGCCAGCAGTTTGTCTTTAAGCTATGGCTACACCTTC. It is translated as CASSLSLSYGYTF.

This clonotype was recorded at least ten times. J is TRBJ2-5 and V is TRBV4-1, with a possible D match to TRBD2 (6 bases). CDR3 length: 13 residues. From germline, CDR1 is MGHRA and CDR2 YSYEKL. Trimming removed 1 base at V and 3 bases at J, with 6 bases between. The CDR3 spells CASSQGGEETQYF. DNA for the CDR3: TGCGCCAGCAGCCAAGGGGGGGAAGAGACCCAGTACTTC.

The chain couples TRBV27 to TRBJ2-7; D gene unclear. The V end was cut by 0 bases, the J end by 0 bases, with 9 bases between. The CDR3 has 15 residues. The V gene's germline CDR1 is MNHEY and CDR2 SMNVEV (reference sequence). The CDR3 nucleotides are TGTGCCAGCAGTTTATCGAGAAGGAGCTCCTACGAGCAGTACTTC. Amino acids: CASSLSRRSSYEQYF.

The V and J genes are TRBV7-9 and TRBJ2-2; D is perhaps TRBD2 (7 bases). The CDR3 contains 17 residues. CDR1 is SEHNR and CDR2 is FQNEAQ in the germline V gene (reference sequence). Trimming took off 4 bases at V and 6 bases at J, with 21 bases between the two ends. CDR3 residues: CASSWAHGGRSAGELFF. The CDR3 bases are TGTGCCAGCAGCTGGGCCCACGGGGGGCGCTCAGCCGGGGAGCTGTTTTTT. Full variable domain (missing parts from reference TRBV7-9 and TRBJ2-2): DTGVSQNPRHKITKRGQNVTFRCDPISEHNRLYWYRQTLGQGPEFLTYFQNEAQLEKSRLLSDRFSAERPKGSFSTLEIQRTEQGDSAMYLCASSWAHGGRSAGELFFGEGSRLTVL.

The genes are TRBV6-5 and TRBJ2-2, with 8 positions matching TRBD2. Germline V gene sequence: CDR1 MNHEY, CDR2 SVGAGI. The V and J ends lost 5 bases and 5 bases, in that order; junction bases with no gene match: 4. There are 14 residues in the CDR3. CDR3 DNA: TGTGCCAGCAGTCCGTCGGGAGGGACCGGGGAGCTGTTTTTT. Translation gives CASSPSGGTGELFF.

The chain is built from TRBV12-3 or TRBV12-4 and TRBJ1-5; unclear D gene. The CDR3 has 16 residues. The germline V and J ends were trimmed by 3 bases and 0 bases, with 12 bases remaining between them. The CDR3 is CASSFRESYSNQPQHF. CDR3 DNA: TGTGCCAGCAGTTTCCGGGAGTCTTATAGCAATCAGCCCCAGCATTTT.

By proportion, this clonotype is medium-sized (0.01 to 0.1%). The chain carries TRBV7-9 and TRBJ2-7, with D perhaps matching TRBD1 or TRBD2 (7 bases each). From germline, CDR1 is SEHNR and CDR2 FQNEAQ (reference sequence). CDR3 size: 12 residues. Trimming shortened V by 10 bases and J by 2 bases, and 12 bases separated the two germline ends. The CDR3, as DNA: TGTGCCACTCAGGGGGGGACCTACGAGCAGTACTTC. This translates into CATQGGTYEQYF. The whole variable domain, remainder taken from reference TRBV7-9 and TRBJ2-7, is DTGVSQNPRHKITKRGQNVTFRCDPISEHNRLYWYRQTLGQGPEFLTYFQNEAQLEKSRLLSDRFSAERPKGSFSTLEIQRTEQGDSAMYLCATQGGTYEQYFGPGTRLTVT.

This clonotype was observed a few times. The V and J genes are TRBV12-3 or TRBV12-4 and TRBJ1-1; tentative D call: TRBD1 (5 bases). V gave up 6 bases and J gave up 4 bases, with 18 bases separating them. The CDR3 spans 15 residues. The CDR3, as DNA: TGTGCCAGCAGCCCACTCTCATTGGGGGGCACTGAAGCTTTCTTT. It codes for CASSPLSLGGTEAFF.

The genes are TRBV7-2 and TRBJ2-5; possibly TRBD2 for D (5 bases). Between the trimmed V and J ends, which lost 5 bases and 1 base, there was a span of 14 bases. This CDR3 contains 15 residues. Germline assignment: CDR1 SGHTA and CDR2 FQGNSA. The CDR3 coding sequence is TGTGCCAGCAGCCCATCGGGGAATTTCCAAGAGACCCAGTACTTC. It codes for CASSPSGNFQETQYF.

Points on this clonotype: Just one base apart from a much larger clone, this may be a read error. The chain carries TRBV7-2 and TRBJ2-1, with D perhaps matching TRBD2 (5 bases). This CDR3 spans 12 amino acids. Per the germline V gene, CDR1 is SGHTA and CDR2 is FQGNSA. The CDR3 reads CASSYGGNELFF. Here the CDR3 DNA reads TGTGCCAGCAGCTACGGAGGTAATGAGCTGTTCTTC.

This clonotype was picked up many times. The rearrangement links TRBV7-2 to TRBJ1-5; 9 positions match TRBD1. CDR3 size: 14 residues. From germline, CDR1 is SGHTA and CDR2 FQGNSA. V trimming: 4 bases; J trimming: 6 bases; junction bases outside the gene matches: 4. The CDR3 DNA reads as TGTGCCAGCAGCTCAGGACAGGGGATTCAGCCCCAGCATTTT. It encodes CASSSGQGIQPQHF.

V is TRBV6-5 and J is TRBJ2-3; D ambiguous. CDR3 length equals 13 residues. CDR1 and CDR2 (germline): MNHEY, SVGAGI. V lost 2 bases to trimming and J lost 0 bases, with 3 bases between them. The CDR3 DNA is TGTGCCAGCAGTTACGTTAGCACAGATACGCAGTATTTT. Amino acid sequence: CASSYVSTDTQYF.